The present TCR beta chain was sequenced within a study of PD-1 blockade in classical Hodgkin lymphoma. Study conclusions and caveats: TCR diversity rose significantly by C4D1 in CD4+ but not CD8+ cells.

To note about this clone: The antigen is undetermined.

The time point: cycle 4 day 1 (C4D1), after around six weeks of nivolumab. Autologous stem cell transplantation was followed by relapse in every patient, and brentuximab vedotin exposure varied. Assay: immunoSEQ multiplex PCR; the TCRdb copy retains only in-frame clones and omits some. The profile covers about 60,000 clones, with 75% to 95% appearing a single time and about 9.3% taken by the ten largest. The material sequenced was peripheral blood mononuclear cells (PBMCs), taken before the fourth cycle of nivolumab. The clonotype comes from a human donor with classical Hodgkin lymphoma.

The DNA for the CDR3 is TGCGCCAGCAGGGGACAGGCCCTGAGGAGGTTCTTC. Protein product: CASRGQALRRFF. The rearrangement uses TRBV10-2 and TRBJ2-1, with 8 bases identical to TRBD1. The CDR3 is made up of 12 amino acids. With V trimmed by 6 bases and J by 15 bases, 10 bases remained unmatched. Germline CDR1 reads WSHSY; CDR2 reads SAAADI.